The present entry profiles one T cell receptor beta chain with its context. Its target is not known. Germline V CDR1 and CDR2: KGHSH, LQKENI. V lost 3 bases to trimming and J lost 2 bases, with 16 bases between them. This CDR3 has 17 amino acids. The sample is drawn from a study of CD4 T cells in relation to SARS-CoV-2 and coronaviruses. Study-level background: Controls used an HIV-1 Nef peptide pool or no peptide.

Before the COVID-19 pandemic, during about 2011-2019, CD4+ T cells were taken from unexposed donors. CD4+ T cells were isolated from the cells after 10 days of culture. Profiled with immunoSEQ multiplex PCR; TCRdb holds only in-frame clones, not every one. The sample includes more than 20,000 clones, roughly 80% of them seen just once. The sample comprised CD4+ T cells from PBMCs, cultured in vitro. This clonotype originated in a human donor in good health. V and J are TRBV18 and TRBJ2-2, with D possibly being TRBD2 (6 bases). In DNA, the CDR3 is TGTGCCAGCTCACCCAACTCTCCGGGACTCAACACCGGGGAGCTGTTTTTT. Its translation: CASSPNSPGLNTGELFF.